One and the same sample provided the 30 T cell receptor beta chains below, sequenced in a study of breast tumors, draining lymph nodes, adjacent tissues. TCRdb redid the calling of the multiplex PCR reads with MiXCR, one entry per CDR3 protein. The table has approximately 13,000 distinct CDR3 sequences, 70% seen once. The specimen sequenced was tumor-adjacent breast tissue. Every receptor here comes from a female donor with breast cancer. Some clones in this sample may be carry-over from other donors' samples.

The rearrangement uses TRBV5-1 and TRBJ2-1; TRBD2 matches at 12 bases. In germline, CDR1 is SGHRS, CDR2 YFSETQ. The CDR3 consists of 16 residues. The J segment lost 6 bases and the V segment lost 4 bases, leaving 8 bases of the junction unmatched. CDR3 coding DNA: TGCGCCAGCAGCCTTACGACTAGCGGGAGAGGCAATGAGCAGTTCTTC. Protein: CASSLTTSGRGNEQFF. The full variable domain, its missing parts supplied by reference TRBV5-1 and TRBJ2-1, is KAGVTQTPRYLIKTRGQQVTLSCSPISGHRSVSWYQQTPGQGLQFLFEYFSETQRNKGNFPGRFSGRQFSNSRSEMNVSTLELGDSALYLCASSLTTSGRGNEQFFGPGTRLTVL.

Only one count was recorded for this clonotype. CDR3 DNA sequence: TGTGCCAGCAGCTTACCGGGACAGGGTAACTATGGCTACACCTTC. This sequence encodes CASSLPGQGNYGYTF. The gene calls are TRBV7-2 and TRBJ1-2; 9 nucleotides align to TRBD1. CDR3 size: 15 residues. V trimming: 2 bases; J trimming: 1 base; junction bases outside the gene matches: 2. Germline V lookup: CDR1 SGHTA, CDR2 FQGNSA.

The sample holds one count of this clonotype. The V and J genes are TRBV19 and TRBJ2-1; 10 bases line up with TRBD1. V was pared by 7 bases and J by 7 bases, with 7 bases of the junction left unmatched. The germline CDR1 and CDR2 sequences are LNHDA and SQIVND (reference sequence). The CDR3 consists of 14 residues. The CDR3 nucleotides read TGTGCCAGTAATCGACAGGGGGCGCGGAATGAGCAGTTCTTC. As protein: CASNRQGARNEQFF.

The chain is built from TRBV6-1 and TRBJ2-3; perhaps TRBD2 as D (5 bases). This CDR3 has 15 amino acids. Germline CDR1 reads MNHNS; CDR2 reads SASEGT. V gave up 3 bases and J gave up 0 bases, with 10 bases separating them. The CDR3 nucleotides read TGTGCCAGCAGTGACGCGGAGGCTAGCACAGATACGCAGTATTTT. This encodes CASSDAEASTDTQYF.

This clonotype ranks as large. The CDR3 loop reads CSAPPVDSNQPQHF. The CDR3 DNA reads as TGCAGTGCCCCTCCGGTCGATAGCAATCAGCCCCAGCATTTT. The V and J genes are TRBV20-1 and TRBJ1-5; D is ambiguous. Germline values: CDR1 DFQATT, CDR2 SNEGSKA (reference sequence). This CDR3 comprises 14 residues. V lost 6 bases, J lost 0 bases, and 12 bases lay in between.

At least ten counts were recorded for this clonotype. The chain uses TRBV28 and TRBJ2-7; D is perhaps TRBD1 (7 bases). The CDR3 sequence is 15 residues long. Germline loops: CDR1 MDHEN, CDR2 SYDVKM. V lost 6 bases and J lost 2, with 17 bases in between. Here the CDR3 reads CASRKSGGRAYEQYF. The DNA for the CDR3 is TGTGCCAGCAGGAAATCAGGGGGGCGCGCCTACGAGCAGTACTTC.

This clonotype is labeled as large. The chain carries TRBV11-2 and TRBJ2-1, with TRBD2 matching 12 bases. The CDR3 length is 16 residues. V dropped 9 bases and J dropped 8; count of bases not matched to a gene: 14. Germline loops: CDR1 SGHAT, CDR2 FQNNGV. The CDR3 sequence: CASLTGASGRAHEQFF. The CDR3 DNA follows: TGTGCCAGTTTGACGGGCGCTAGCGGGAGGGCCCATGAGCAGTTCTTC.

The chain is built from TRBV4-2 and TRBJ2-7, with D maybe TRBD2 (5 bases). CDR3 length: 15 residues. Trimming shortened V by 4 bases and J by 0 bases, and 13 bases separated the two germline ends. The germline V gene has CDR1 LGHNA and CDR2 YNFKEQ. This CDR3 is CASSLGERSSYEQYF. The CDR3 nucleotides are TGTGCCAGCAGCCTCGGGGAGCGGAGCTCCTACGAGCAGTACTTC.

This clonotype was picked up many times. The chain links TRBV6-6 to TRBJ1-2; possible D gene TRBD1, 5 bases. V was cut by 2 bases and J by 4 bases, with 17 bases left in between. CDR1 and CDR2 (germline): MNHNY, SVGAGI (reference sequence). There are 16 residues in the CDR3. For the CDR3, the DNA is TGTGCCAGCAGTTACCGAGGGACCCATGATGTCTATGGCTACACCTTC. As protein: CASSYRGTHDVYGYTF.

The gene calls are TRBV5-8 and TRBJ2-3; 11 nucleotides align to TRBD2. The ends lost 4 bases at V and 2 bases at J; junction bases unmatched: 6. From germline, CDR1 is SGHTS and CDR2 YDEGEE. The CDR3 loop spans 16 amino acids. The CDR3 coding sequence is TGTGCCAGCAGCCTCGGGACTAGCGGATTCACAGATACGCAGTATTTT. Translating it yields CASSLGTSGFTDTQYF. Together with reference TRBV5-8 and TRBJ2-3, the CDR3 gives the full variable domain: EAGVTQSPTHLIKTRGQQATLRCSPISGHTSVYWYQQALGLGLQFLLWYDEGEERNRGNFPPRFSGRQFPNYSSELNVNALELEDSALYLCASSLGTSGFTDTQYFGPGTRLTVL.

The chain has TRBV2 and TRBJ2-1; 7 bases match TRBD1. Germline values: CDR1 SNHLY, CDR2 FYNNEI. The CDR3 runs to 13 residues. The V gene end was trimmed by 3 bases and the J gene end by 4 bases; junction bases not matched to a gene: 0. CDR3 region: CASSEGQYNEQFF. The CDR3 bases are TGTGCCAGCAGTGAGGGACAGTACAATGAGCAGTTCTTC.

The genes are TRBV12-3 or TRBV12-4 and TRBJ2-7; 11 nucleotides align to TRBD2. Trimming took 5 bases from V and 0 from J; bases not matched to a gene: 3. This CDR3 contains 15 residues. This chain's CDR3 is CASSVTSGSSYEQYF. CDR3 in DNA: TGTGCCAGCAGTGTAACTAGCGGGAGCTCCTACGAGCAGTACTTC.

This clonotype was seen a single time. This sequence joins TRBV7-2 and TRBJ1-2, with D unresolved. V lost 1 base and J lost 3, with 12 bases in between. CDR1 is SGHTA, CDR2 FQGNSA, per germline. This CDR3 has 15 residues. The CDR3 spells CASSLDASGYYGYTF. The CDR3 bases are TGTGCCAGCAGCTTAGATGCTAGCGGCTACTATGGCTACACCTTC.

The J gene is TRBJ2-2, the V gene TRBV4-2; TRBD1 is a possible D gene (9 bases). The V end was cut by 3 bases, the J end by 5 bases, with 25 bases between. The CDR3 extends over 19 amino acids. Germline CDR1 is LGHNA and CDR2 is YNFKEQ. CDR3 in DNA: TGTGCCAGCAGCCAGGGACAGGGTACGGTAGCGGGAACAACCGGGGAGCTGTTTTTT. It specifies CASSQGQGTVAGTTGELFF.

The table lists this clonotype with a count of one. The rearrangement joins TRBV7-2 to TRBJ1-3, with 8 bases aligning to TRBD1. Trimming at V came to 1 base and at J to 4 bases, leaving 3 bases not matched to a gene. Germline V gene lookup returns CDR1 SGHTA and CDR2 FQGNSA. This CDR3 comprises 15 residues. This chain's CDR3 is CASSLGRGQGNTIYF. The CDR3 region has the DNA TGTGCCAGCAGCTTAGGCAGGGGGCAGGGAAACACCATATATTTT.

The chain combines TRBV7-7 with TRBJ2-5, with D unclear. Per the germline V gene, CDR1 is SSHAT and CDR2 is FNYEAQ (reference sequence). The V end was cut by 5 bases, the J end by 4 bases, with 11 bases between. The CDR3 spans 13 residues. The CDR3 DNA reads as TGTGCCAGCAGCCCGGCGGACCGAGAGACCCAGTACTTC. Protein: CASSPADRETQYF.

The chain joins TRBV6-2 or TRBV6-3 to TRBJ2-1; TRBD2 aligns across 11 bases. This CDR3 has 17 amino acids. Germline V gene data show CDR1 as MNHEY and CDR2 as SVGEGT. J lost 2 bases, V lost 1 base, and 4 bases had no gene match. CDR3 bases: TGTGCCAGCAGTTACTGGGTGACTAGCGGGACCTACAATGAGCAGTTCTTC. This gives the protein CASSYWVTSGTYNEQFF.

This clonotype was recorded a few times. The genes are TRBV28 and TRBJ2-1, with TRBD1 matching 9 bases. The CDR3 contains 15 residues. The J segment lost 3 bases and the V segment lost 5 bases, leaving 5 bases of the junction unmatched. Germline values: CDR1 MDHEN, CDR2 SYDVKM. The CDR3 DNA sequence: TGTGCCAGCAGTCCGACGGGACAGGGCTACAATGAGCAGTTCTTC. This translates into CASSPTGQGYNEQFF.

V and J are TRBV7-2 and TRBJ2-1; 15 bases align to TRBD2. This CDR3 is built from 18 residues. J gave up 2 bases and V 1 base, and 3 bases lay outside the gene matches. CDR1 is SGHTA, CDR2 FQGNSA, per germline. In DNA, the CDR3 is TGTGCCAGCAGCTTAGAAGGACTAGCGGGAGGGGCCTACAATGAGCAGTTCTTC. Its protein is CASSLEGLAGGAYNEQFF.

The rearrangement links TRBV4-2 to TRBJ2-7; 14 nucleotides line up with TRBD2. The CDR3 is made up of 15 amino acids. The V and J ends lost 4 bases and 4 bases, in that order; junction bases with no gene match: 3. Per the germline V gene, CDR1 is LGHNA and CDR2 is YNFKEQ. The CDR3 DNA sequence: TGTGCCAGCAGCCCCGGGACTAGCGGGAGTTACGAGCAGTACTTC. Amino acid sequence: CASSPGTSGSYEQYF.

This clonotype is categorized as medium-sized (0.01 to 0.1%). This chain links TRBV18 with TRBJ2-7, with 9 bases aligning to TRBD2. V lost 3 bases, J lost 4 bases, and 1 base stayed unmatched. The CDR3 totals 13 residues. Germline V gene sequence: CDR1 KGHSH, CDR2 LQKENI. The CDR3 loop is CASSPSGSYEQYF. CDR3 nucleotide sequence: TGTGCCAGCTCACCTAGCGGGAGTTACGAGCAGTACTTC. Drawing the rest from reference TRBV18 and TRBJ2-7, the complete variable domain is NAGVMQNPRHLVRRRGQEARLRCSPMKGHSHVYWYRQLPEEGLKFMVYLQKENIIDESGMPKERFSAEFPKEGPSILRIQQVVRGDSAAYFCASSPSGSYEQYFGPGTRLTVT.

The chain links TRBV20-1 to TRBJ2-3; D remains unclear. V was clipped by 2 bases and J by 4 bases, with 10 bases between them. CDR1 and CDR2 from the germline V gene are DFQATT and SNEGSKA (reference sequence). The CDR3 runs to 13 residues. CDR3: CSARQDPSDTQYF. The DNA for the CDR3 is TGCAGTGCTAGACAAGACCCCTCAGATACGCAGTATTTT.

The J gene is TRBJ1-2, the V gene TRBV18, with D uncertain. The germline V and J ends were trimmed by 5 bases and 2 bases, with 6 bases remaining between them. CDR1 is KGHSH and CDR2 is LQKENI in the germline V gene. The CDR3 has 12 amino acids. The chain's CDR3 is CASSSENYGYTF. The CDR3 bases are TGTGCCAGCTCATCAGAAAACTATGGCTACACCTTC.

The rearrangement links TRBV7-2 to TRBJ1-4; tentatively, D is TRBD1 (5 bases). The V end lost 0 bases, the J end lost 8 bases, and 13 bases lay between the germline ends. The germline V gene encodes CDR1 SGHTA and CDR2 FQGNSA. The CDR3 loop spans 15 amino acids. The chain's CDR3 is CASSLASTGTEKLFF. CDR3 bases: TGTGCCAGCAGCTTAGCGTCGACCGGGACCGAAAAACTGTTTTTT.

CDR3 sequence reads: CATGSTGENSPLHF. The CDR3 nucleotides are TGTGCCACCGGCTCAACTGGGGAGAATTCACCCCTCCACTTT. V is TRBV6-5 and J is TRBJ1-6, with no clear D. This CDR3 comprises 14 residues. CDR1 is MNHEY, CDR2 SVGAGI, per germline. V was shortened by 10 bases and J by 7 bases, with 17 bases between the two germline ends.

The rearrangement uses TRBV7-9 and TRBJ2-3, with 8 bases matching TRBD1. Per germline, CDR1 SEHNR and CDR2 FQNEAQ (reference sequence). The CDR3 length is 16 residues. The J segment lost 3 bases and the V segment lost 2 bases, leaving 7 bases of the junction unmatched. The CDR3 protein is CASSLRRQGKTDTQYF. The CDR3 DNA follows: TGTGCCAGCAGCTTAAGGAGACAGGGGAAGACAGATACGCAGTATTTT.

A remark on this clonotype: The junction does not match germline at one end; this may be a read error. The chain links TRBV19 to TRBJ2-2, with D uncertain. The CDR3 totals 12 residues. Germline-derived CDR1 and CDR2 are LNHDA and SQIVND (reference sequence). CDR3 bases: TGTGCCAGTAGTATTAACATCGGGGAGCTGTTTTTT. Residues: CASSINIGELFF.

This rearrangement joins TRBV20-1 to TRBJ2-7, with a tentative D call TRBD2 (7 bases). This CDR3 contains 13 residues. V gave up 8 bases and J gave up 6 bases, with 20 bases separating them. The germline V gene encodes CDR1 DFQATT and CDR2 SNEGSKA (reference sequence). In nucleotides, the CDR3 is TGCAGTACGAGGGGGAGGGAGGGTCGCGAGCAGTACTTC. It codes for CSTRGREGREQYF.

The CDR3 protein is CASSSSQYNSPLHF. The CDR3 DNA is TGTGCCAGCAGCTCGTCGCAGTATAATTCACCCCTCCACTTT. The chain has TRBV7-9 and TRBJ1-6, with D unclear. Germline V CDR1 and CDR2: SEHNR, FQNEAQ (reference sequence). The CDR3 is 14 amino acids. Trimming cost V 4 bases and J 4 bases, with 8 bases left between them.

The CDR3 protein is CASSKGDVLSYEQYF. CDR3 DNA: TGCGCCAGCAGTAAGGGGGACGTCCTCTCCTACGAGCAGTACTTC. V gene TRBV10-1 combines with J gene TRBJ2-7, with D possibly matching TRBD1 (6 bases). The CDR3 sequence is 15 residues long. V gave up 5 bases and J gave up 0 bases, with 14 bases separating them. Per germline, CDR1 WNHNN and CDR2 SYGVQD (reference sequence).